These 8 T cell receptor beta chains originate from one sample sequenced in a study of early stage breast cancer tumors. Clones were sequenced by immunoSEQ multiplex PCR, and TCRdb holds only the in-frame ones, with some missing. In the table there are roughly 49,000 clones, around 80% of which are singletons. Sequenced material: blood. Receptors originate from a person aged 40-50 years with breast cancer.

The gene calls are TRBV6-6 and TRBJ2-7; TRBD1 matches at 9 bases. Germline assignment: CDR1 MNHNY and CDR2 SVGAGI (reference sequence). This CDR3 comprises 16 residues. V trimming: 8 bases; J trimming: 4 bases; junction bases outside the gene matches: 15. The CDR3: CASGEGTGIISYEQYF. Written as DNA, the CDR3 is TGTGCCAGCGGCGAAGGGACAGGGATTATTTCGTACGAGCAGTACTTC.

This chain uses TRBV27 with TRBJ2-3, with a possible D match to TRBD2 (6 bases). The CDR3 runs to 12 residues. CDR1 is MNHEY and CDR2 is SMNVEV in the germline V gene (reference sequence). Between the trimmed V and J ends, which lost 3 bases and 6 bases, there was a span of 7 bases. This CDR3 is CASSFGGDTQYF. The CDR3 coding sequence is TGTGCCAGCAGTTTCGGAGGGGATACGCAGTATTTT.

The chain is built from TRBV2 and TRBJ2-4; D remains ambiguous. The CDR3 has 15 amino acids. Trimming removed 5 bases at V and 0 bases at J, with 11 bases between. Germline-derived CDR1 and CDR2 are SNHLY and FYNNEI. The CDR3 reads CASSNSYVAKNIQYF. CDR3 DNA sequence: TGTGCCAGCAGTAACAGTTACGTAGCCAAAAACATTCAGTACTTC. Looking up the rest from reference TRBV2 and TRBJ2-4 gives the full variable domain: EPEVTQTPSHQVTQMGQEVILRCVPISNHLYFYWYRQILGQKVEFLVSFYNNEISEKSEIFDDQFSVERPDGSNFTLKIRSTKLEDSAMYFCASSNSYVAKNIQYFGAGTRLSVL.

The chain recombines TRBV19 with TRBJ2-4; D ambiguous. Germline-derived CDR1 and CDR2 are LNHDA and SQIVND (reference sequence). Trimming took 3 bases from V and 8 from J, leaving 14 bases between them. The CDR3 has 14 amino acids. CDR3 region: CASSIPWDRDIQYF. CDR3 DNA sequence: TGTGCCAGTAGTATCCCCTGGGATAGGGACATTCAGTACTTC.

The genes are TRBV19 and TRBJ2-1; D perhaps matches TRBD2 (5 bases). Between the trimmed V and J ends, which lost 9 bases and 6 bases, there was a span of 24 bases. The CDR3 contains 16 residues. CDR1 and CDR2 from the germline V gene are LNHDA and SQIVND (reference sequence). CDR3 region: CASQKLVSRGGNEQFF. The CDR3, as DNA: TGTGCCAGCCAAAAACTAGTATCACGAGGAGGCAATGAGCAGTTCTTC.

A word on this clone: An end of the junction does not agree with germline; a read error may underlie this. This chain links TRBV30 with TRBJ2-7; TRBD2 agrees at 11 bases. This CDR3 is built from 15 residues. Germline-derived CDR1 and CDR2 are GTSNPN and SVGIG (reference sequence). The CDR3 sequence: CAWSRTSGYSYVQYF. CDR3 sequence (DNA): TGTGCCTGGAGTAGGACTAGCGGGTACTCCTACGTGCAGTACTTC.

The chain combines TRBV5-1 with TRBJ2-1, with 13 nucleotides matching TRBD2. V lost 4 bases to trimming and J lost 8 bases; unmatched junction nucleotides: 12. The CDR3 length is 17 residues. Germline V lookup: CDR1 SGHRS, CDR2 YFSETQ. The CDR3 sequence: CASSHRTSGSKKDEQFF. The CDR3 nucleotides are TGCGCCAGCAGCCACCGGACTAGCGGGAGTAAGAAGGATGAGCAGTTCTTC.

The chain couples TRBV5-1 to TRBJ1-5, with D uncertain. The CDR3 extends over 13 amino acids. The V end was cut by 0 bases, the J end by 0 bases, with 1 base between. Looked up from germline, CDR1 is SGHRS and CDR2 is YFSETQ. The CDR3 reads CASSLDSNQPQHF. CDR3 in DNA: TGCGCCAGCAGCTTGGATAGCAATCAGCCCCAGCATTTT.